The sequence of this TCR beta chain was determined in a study of T cells in Graves' hyperthyroidism and ophthalmopathy (dated 2019 in TCRdb). With respect to the entire study: Peripheral blood was sampled at the time of initial diagnosis, prior to any treatment. After blood sampling, hyperthyroidism patients were treated with methimazole at a starting dose of 30 mg daily, and ophthalmopathy patients were treated with high-dose intravenous methylprednisolone. For training and testing, the 100 or so patients in the discovery cohort were randomly divided in a 7:3 ratio. Whether ophthalmopathy could be predicted prospectively was tested in an independent validation cohort made up of under 20 hyperthyroidism patients plus 17 patients who later progressed to ophthalmopathy. According to the paper, TCR Vbeta CDR3 sequencing was carried out on about 140 peripheral blood samples, which came from under 50 ophthalmopathy, fewer than 80 hyperthyroidism and some 17 progressor patients. Thyroid tissue and blood T-cell repertoires from roughly six Graves' hyperthyroidism patients were also compared in the study. A discovery cohort of about a hundred patients, approximately 44 with Graves' ophthalmopathy and over 55 with stable Graves' hyperthyroidism, was used to find distinguishing TCR V-J signatures. Study-level results and caveats: A model built on a 13 V-J signature distinguished ophthalmopathy from stable hyperthyroidism, reaching around 90% sensitivity and about 81% specificity in cross-validation and 80%/75% in testing. No statistical method was used to set the sample size in advance, and investigators knew the group allocation. Blood samples also contained most of the expanded thyroid clonotypes (frequency above 0.001), which suggests that blood repertoires may reflect thyroid immune responses. In validation, the model predicted progression to ophthalmopathy a median of approximately 6.6 months before onset, with approximately 68% sensitivity and roughly 73% specificity.

The CDR3 measures 12 amino acids from cysteine to phenylalanine. Just CDR3 DNA is preserved here, 36 bases in frame from base 1. The germline V gene (reference sequence) gives CDR1 as GTSNPN and CDR2 as SVGIG. V is cut by 4 bases and J by 6 bases, and the space between the germline ends is 10 bases. Graves' hyperthyroidism was defined as stable when no progression to ophthalmopathy occurred over 18 months of follow-up. The hyperthyroidism patients were between 18 and 65 years old and newly diagnosed, with a disease duration of less than 2 months. The study excluded patients with uncontrolled infections, other autoimmune diseases, pregnancy or lactation. Diagnoses relied on clinical symptoms, serum thyroxine and TRAb, thyroid ultrasound and orbital computed tomography. PBMCs were isolated from roughly 10 ml of fresh peripheral blood by Ficoll-Paque density gradient centrifugation. Trizol reagent was used to extract total RNA, and RNA quality was then checked on an Agilent 2100 Bioanalyzer.

Amplification of TCR beta CDR3 regions was carried out from RNA transcripts. A first-round RT-PCR of the TCR CDR3 used the HTBI primer set with the Qiagen OneStep RT-PCR kit. Libraries were constructed in a second round of multiplex PCR, after which size selection and purification were performed. Paired-end sequencing of the libraries was performed with 100 bp reads on an Illumina HiSeq2000. The authors processed their data as follows. Raw data were processed with SOAPnuke, discarding reads with adapters, uncalled bases, mean Phred below 15, or no exact constant-primer or identifier match. COPE v1.2.5 was used to merge high-quality paired reads, and clonotypes were defined as unique nucleotide sequences. Clonotypes were aligned to IMGT TRBV, TRBD and TRBJ reference segments using MiTCR v1.1. The analysis was restricted to V-J combinations with a frequency above 0.0001, which together covered just over 98% of the repertoires. The TCS score was defined as F50 (clonal expansion) divided by E x V (chaos), with BLOSUM62-based TCRdist calculated between CDR3 peptides within each V-J. Welch's t-statistics and random forest reduced roughly 540 V-J features to 10 to 15, which were used in a naive Bayes classifier (R e1071). The public reads were reprocessed in TCRdb via fastp at Q25 and MiXCR, keeping in-frame beta chains. Rows merge per CDR3 protein into single entries with the most common DNA and genes. The V and J calls come from TCRdb's annotation, not from the publication. The sample data list roughly 300,000 distinct CDR3 sequences, and roughly 13% of these were observed just once. 20% to 25% of the sample goes to the ten largest clones.

In its sample, this clonotype was seen many times. What antigen it recognizes has not been identified. No base quality values were provided; no much bigger clone lies one nucleotide off. The receptor was derived from a woman under 40 with Graves' hyperthyroidism. Sequencing input: blood. The chain is assembled from TRBV30 and TRBJ2-1, with the D gene uncertain. DNA sequence: TGTGCCTGGAATATAGGCGTCAATGAGCAGTTCTTC. Translation gives CAWNIGVNEQFF.